This is a list of T cell receptor beta chains from one sample in a study of long-term antiretroviral therapy in people with HIV. Measured with immunoSEQ multiplex PCR; TCRdb has only the in-frame clones, and not every one. This sample has 25,000 to 35,000 clones, with roughly 84% found just once. Sequenced here: unsorted PBMCs, sampled 2.7 to 2.8 years after starting antiretroviral therapy. The receptor source for this set is a man aged 25 to 40 with HIV. Both conserved end residues are part of each CDR3. A D gene is named only where the DNA matches it firmly.

J: TRBJ2-7
V: TRBV7-2
D: NA
CDR3: CASSLVGSEWPYEQYF
DNA: TGTGCCAGCAGCTTAGTAGGCTCCGAGTGGCCCTACGAGCAGTACTTC

J: TRBJ2-7
V: TRBV14
D: NA
CDR3: CASSLDSYEQYF
DNA: TGTGCCAGCAGCCTCGACAGCTACGAGCAGTACTTC

J: TRBJ2-7
V: TRBV5-5
D: TRBD2
CDR3: CASSLAGLAGAGYEQYF
DNA: TGTGCCAGCAGCTTGGCCGGGCTAGCGGGGGCTGGCTACGAGCAGTACTTC

J: TRBJ2-3
V: TRBV5-4
D: TRBD2
CDR3: CASSVIRTSGSTDTQYF
DNA: TGTGCCAGCAGCGTAATTCGGACTAGCGGGAGTACAGATACGCAGTATTTT

J: TRBJ1-5
V: TRBV7-2
D: NA
CDR3: CASSYGQSNQPQHF
DNA: TGTGCCAGCAGCTACGGACAGAGCAATCAGCCCCAGCATTTT

J: TRBJ2-4
V: TRBV30
D: NA
CDR3: CAWSGVENIQYF
DNA: TGTGCCTGGAGTGGGGTGGAAAACATTCAGTACTTC

J: TRBJ2-3
V: TRBV5-6
D: TRBD1
CDR3: CASSQDRADTQYF
DNA: TGTGCCAGCAGTCAAGACAGGGCAGATACGCAGTATTTT

J: TRBJ2-2
V: TRBV6-1
D: TRBD1
CDR3: CASSVPSGTGITGELFF
DNA: TGTGCCAGCAGTGTCCCCTCCGGGACAGGGATCACCGGGGAGCTGTTTTTT

J: TRBJ2-3
V: TRBV7-2
D: NA
CDR3: CASSLDLSGTQYF
DNA: TGTGCCAGCAGCTTAGACCTCTCAGGGACGCAGTATTTT

J: TRBJ2-7
V: TRBV30
D: TRBD1
CDR3: CAWSEVGQGMRNEQYF
DNA: TGTGCCTGGAGTGAAGTTGGACAGGGGATGCGGAACGAGCAGTACTTC

J: TRBJ1-2
V: TRBV6-1
D: NA
CDR3: CASSERGQPGYGYTF
DNA: TGTGCCAGCAGTGAAAGGGGCCAACCGGGGTATGGCTACACCTTC

J: TRBJ2-7
V: TRBV5-6
D: NA
CDR3: CASSSPRRAGEQYF
DNA: TGTGCCAGCAGCTCCCCCAGGAGGGCCGGCGAGCAGTACTTC

J: TRBJ2-5
V: TRBV5-5
D: TRBD2
CDR3: CASSPGLAGGETQYF
DNA: TGTGCCAGCAGCCCAGGACTAGCGGGGGGAGAGACCCAGTACTTC

J: TRBJ1-1
V: TRBV7-9
D: NA
CDR3: CASSLVQNTEAFF
DNA: TGTGCCAGCAGCTTAGTTCAGAACACTGAAGCTTTCTTT